What follows are 27 T cell receptor beta chains derived from one specimen sequenced in a study of blood T cell repertoires in COVID-19. Profiled with immunoSEQ multiplex PCR; TCRdb holds only in-frame clones, not every one. Of about 110,000 clones listed, around nine tenths are singletons. Sequencing input: peripheral blood. Source of these receptors: a man aged 40-49 years with acute or convalescent COVID-19.

The CDR3 nucleotides read TGTGCCAGCAGCCAAGGTGCGGTTTACACTGAAGCTTTCTTT. Its protein product is CASSQGAVYTEAFF. This sequence joins TRBV14 and TRBJ1-1; D unclear. Germline CDR1 reads SGHDN; CDR2 reads FVKESK. The CDR3 is 14 amino acids. Trimming stripped 1 base from V and 3 bases from J, with 9 bases between.

The chain carries TRBV12-3 or TRBV12-4 and TRBJ1-2; 7 bases line up with TRBD1. The CDR3 is made up of 13 amino acids. With 5 bases clipped from V and 6 bases from J, the junction kept 6 bases outside the gene matches. CDR3 loop: CASSTGTANGYTF. The CDR3 nucleotides are TGTGCCAGCAGTACCGGGACAGCCAATGGCTACACCTTC.

The J gene is TRBJ2-5, the V gene TRBV5-1; 7 bases line up with TRBD2. J was trimmed by 2 bases and V by 4 bases; bases with no gene match: 5. The length of the CDR3 is 14 residues. Germline lookup yields CDR1 SGHRS and CDR2 YFSETQ. The CDR3 DNA sequence: TGCGCCAGCAGCGGGGGAGGGCCGCAAGAGACCCAGTACTTC. As protein: CASSGGGPQETQYF.

On this clone itself: Other DNA sequences in the sample encode the same CDR3. This chain links TRBV20-1 with TRBJ2-5; a weak D match, TRBD2 (5 bases). This CDR3 region has 11 residues. The germline gives CDR1 DFQATT, CDR2 SNEGSKA (reference sequence). The V and J ends lost 6 bases and 1 base respectively, with 6 bases between them. The CDR3 DNA reads as TGCAGTGCAGAGGGCCAAGAGACCCAGTACTTC. This translates into CSAEGQETQYF.

The rearrangement uses TRBV29-1 and TRBJ1-1, with 7 bases matching TRBD1. V gave up 7 bases and J gave up 1 base; unmatched junction bases: 12. Germline assignment: CDR1 SQVTM and CDR2 ANQGSEA. CDR3 length: 15 residues. In DNA, the CDR3 is TGCAGCGCCATAATACAGGGGATAGGGAACACTGAAGCTTTCTTT. Translation gives CSAIIQGIGNTEAFF.

The J gene is TRBJ2-1, the V gene TRBV3-1 (or the pseudogene TRBV3-2), with D maybe TRBD2 (5 bases). V gave up 0 bases and J gave up 8 bases, with 17 bases separating them. In germline, CDR1 is LGHDT, CDR2 YNNKEL (reference sequence). The CDR3 runs 16 residues. The CDR3 DNA is TGTGCCAGCAGCCAAGATCCAGCGGCCTATTGGGATGAGCAGTTCTTC. This encodes CASSQDPAAYWDEQFF.

The chain is built from TRBV20-1 and TRBJ1-2; perhaps TRBD1 as D (6 bases). Germline CDR1 DFQATT, CDR2 SNEGSKA (reference sequence). The V end was cut by 3 bases, the J end by 2 bases, with 10 bases between. CDR3 length equals 13 residues. The CDR3 spells CSASRQGNYGYTF. For the CDR3, the DNA is TGCAGTGCTAGTAGGCAGGGGAACTATGGCTACACCTTC.

In its sample, this clone was seen once. The CDR3 here is CASSPGPSNTGELFF. The CDR3 DNA is TGTGCCAGCTCACCGGGGCCTTCGAACACCGGGGAGCTGTTTTTT. The rearrangement joins TRBV18 to TRBJ2-2, with a tentative D call TRBD1 (5 bases). This CDR3 has 15 residues. V was cut by 3 bases and J by 0 bases, with 8 bases left in between. Germline CDR1 KGHSH, CDR2 LQKENI.

This clone was detected only once. V usage is TRBV18 and J usage is TRBJ1-1; D may be TRBD1 (5 bases). V lost 5 bases and J lost 2, with 18 bases in between. CDR1 KGHSH and CDR2 LQKENI come from the germline V gene. The CDR3 extends over 16 amino acids. The CDR3 here is CASSKYAAGDNTEAFF. In nucleotides, the CDR3 is TGTGCCAGCTCAAAATATGCCGCGGGGGACAACACTGAAGCTTTCTTT.

The chain uses TRBV11-2 and TRBJ2-4; D possibly corresponds to TRBD2 (5 bases). The germline V gene encodes CDR1 SGHAT and CDR2 FQNNGV. Deletions cut 1 base from V and 6 bases from J, with 13 bases between. This CDR3 spans 15 amino acids. CDR3 sequence reads: CASSLGSSRVNIQYF. Here the CDR3 DNA reads TGTGCCAGCAGCTTAGGGTCTTCGAGGGTAAACATTCAGTACTTC. Full variable domain (missing parts from reference TRBV11-2 and TRBJ2-4): EAGVAQSPRYKIIEKRQSVAFWCNPISGHATLYWYQQILGQGPKLLIQFQNNGVVDDSQLPKDRFSAERLKGVDSTLKIQPAKLEDSAVYLCASSLGSSRVNIQYFGAGTRLSVL.

This clone has at least ten counts. The J gene is TRBJ1-1, the V gene TRBV5-1, with a possible D match to TRBD1 (5 bases). The CDR3 is 17 amino acids. V shed 1 base and J shed 7 bases, with 23 bases lying between them. The V gene's germline CDR1 is SGHRS and CDR2 YFSETQ. CDR3: CASSLFRDSGTGSEAFF. CDR3 DNA sequence: TGCGCCAGCAGCTTGTTCCGGGACTCCGGGACGGGGAGTGAAGCTTTCTTT. The full variable domain, in which reference TRBV5-1 and TRBJ1-1 provide the parts outside the CDR3, is KAGVTQTPRYLIKTRGQQVTLSCSPISGHRSVSWYQQTPGQGLQFLFEYFSETQRNKGNFPGRFSGRQFSNSRSEMNVSTLELGDSALYLCASSLFRDSGTGSEAFFGQGTRLTVV.

The CDR3 loop is CASSIEDRAETQYF. CDR3 in DNA: TGTGCCAGTAGTATAGAGGACAGGGCGGAGACCCAGTACTTC. The V gene is TRBV19, the J gene TRBJ2-5, with 8 bases that match TRBD1. CDR3 length: 14 residues. V gave up 0 bases and J gave up 5 bases; unmatched junction bases: 2. The V gene's germline CDR1 is LNHDA and CDR2 SQIVND (reference sequence).

The chain combines TRBV6-5 with TRBJ2-3; 8 bases map to TRBD1. This CDR3 is built from 14 residues. Germline CDR1 MNHEY, CDR2 SVGAGI. Unmatched junction bases numbered 4, after V lost 4 bases and J lost 4 bases. The CDR3 reads CASSWTGSSDTQYF. CDR3 nucleotide sequence: TGTGCCAGCAGTTGGACAGGGAGTTCAGATACGCAGTATTTT.

V and J are TRBV29-1 and TRBJ2-7; unclear D gene. This CDR3 spans 11 amino acids. V lost 6 bases to trimming and J lost 1 base, with 7 bases between them. CDR1 SQVTM and CDR2 ANQGSEA come from the germline V gene. Here the CDR3 reads CSVDTSYEQYF. Written as DNA, the CDR3 is TGCAGCGTAGACACGTCCTACGAGCAGTACTTC.

The V call is TRBV18, the J call TRBJ1-4; D unclear. The CDR3 runs to 14 residues. Looked up from germline, CDR1 is KGHSH and CDR2 is LQKENI. V shed 2 bases and J shed 4 bases, with 8 bases lying between them. CDR3 sequence: CASSPTVNNEKLFF. In nucleotides, the CDR3 is TGTGCCAGCTCACCAACTGTGAATAATGAAAAACTGTTTTTT. Based on the CDR3 plus reference TRBV18 and TRBJ1-4, the full variable domain is NAGVMQNPRHLVRRRGQEARLRCSPMKGHSHVYWYRQLPEEGLKFMVYLQKENIIDESGMPKERFSAEFPKEGPSILRIQQVVRGDSAAYFCASSPTVNNEKLFFGSGTQLSVL.

The chain couples TRBV6-5 to TRBJ2-1, with 12 positions matching TRBD2. CDR3 size: 16 residues. After removal of 2 bases from V and 9 bases from J, the junction contained 8 bases not matched to a gene. Germline CDR1 reads MNHEY; CDR2 reads SVGAGI. DNA of the CDR3: TGTGCCAGCAGTTACGGTCCTAGCGGGGGGGCCCCTGAGCAGTTCTTC. Protein sequence: CASSYGPSGGAPEQFF.

The chain employs TRBV11-3 and TRBJ2-2; D unresolved. Germline values: CDR1 SGHNT, CDR2 YENEEA. V lost 1 base, J lost 4 bases, and 10 bases lay in between. The CDR3 has 15 amino acids. The CDR3 loop reads CASSLGLGGTGELFF. The DNA of the CDR3 is TGTGCCAGCAGCTTAGGGCTAGGCGGCACCGGGGAGCTGTTTTTT.

The chain uses TRBV19 and TRBJ1-1; no firm D call. Trimming pared 5 bases from V and 6 bases from J, leaving 19 bases between. CDR1 is LNHDA, CDR2 SQIVND, per germline (reference sequence). This CDR3 is built from 15 residues. The chain's CDR3 is CASSPLRLVRAEAFF. As DNA, the CDR3 is TGTGCCAGTAGTCCCCTCCGACTCGTCCGGGCTGAAGCTTTCTTT.

The chain combines TRBV11-2 with TRBJ2-2; maybe TRBD2 (6 bases). There are 16 residues in the CDR3. The germline V and J ends were trimmed by 1 base and 2 bases, with 11 bases remaining between them. Germline lookup yields CDR1 SGHAT and CDR2 FQNNGV. The CDR3 protein is CASSLGRGSNTGELFF. CDR3 sequence (DNA): TGTGCCAGCAGCTTAGGCCGGGGGTCTAACACCGGGGAGCTGTTTTTT. The entire variable domain, with the rest obtained from reference TRBV11-2 and TRBJ2-2, is as follows: EAGVAQSPRYKIIEKRQSVAFWCNPISGHATLYWYQQILGQGPKLLIQFQNNGVVDDSQLPKDRFSAERLKGVDSTLKIQPAKLEDSAVYLCASSLGRGSNTGELFFGEGSRLTVL.

The V gene is TRBV12-3 or TRBV12-4, the J gene TRBJ1-1; D is ambiguous. The CDR3 is 12 amino acids. The V end lost 8 bases, the J end lost 6 bases, and 13 bases lay between the germline ends. The CDR3 nucleotides are TGTGCCAGCGAGGGAGGGTCCCCTGAAGCTTTCTTT. It translates to CASEGGSPEAFF.

The chain's CDR3 is CASSPRTGGNQETQYF. The CDR3 nucleotides are TGTGCCAGCAGTCCGCGGACAGGGGGCAACCAAGAGACCCAGTACTTC. The J gene is TRBJ2-5, the V gene TRBV2, with 11 nucleotides matching TRBD1. The CDR3 has 16 amino acids. The V gene end was trimmed by 5 bases and the J gene end by 0 bases; junction bases not matched to a gene: 5. The germline gives CDR1 SNHLY, CDR2 FYNNEI.

The chain employs TRBV6-5 and TRBJ2-1; weak D call: TRBD2 (6 bases). The germline V and J ends were trimmed by 2 bases and 7 bases, with 12 bases remaining between them. CDR3 length: 14 amino acids. CDR1 MNHEY and CDR2 SVGAGI come from the germline V gene. DNA for the CDR3: TGTGCCAGCAGTTACAGGGCAGGGAGGAATGAGCAGTTCTTC. Translation: CASSYRAGRNEQFF.

The sample holds one count of this clone. The chain joins TRBV30 to TRBJ1-6, with TRBD1 identical over 9 bases. With 5 bases clipped from V and 7 bases from J, the junction kept 3 bases outside the gene matches. Germline CDR1 reads GTSNPN; CDR2 reads SVGIG (reference sequence). The CDR3 extends over 13 amino acids. This CDR3 is CAWAGQGNSPLHF. In DNA, the CDR3 is TGTGCCTGGGCGGGACAGGGAAATTCACCCCTCCACTTT.

The rearrangement uses TRBV19 and TRBJ1-1, with D tentatively TRBD1 (5 bases). Germline-derived CDR1 and CDR2 are LNHDA and SQIVND (reference sequence). Between the trimmed V and J ends, which lost 7 bases and 4 bases, there was a span of 19 bases. This CDR3 is 15 amino acids long. CDR3 DNA sequence: TGTGCCAGTACGGGGGACGACAGTCATTTCACTGAAGCTTTCTTT. Encoded protein: CASTGDDSHFTEAFF.

CDR3 nucleotide sequence: TGTGCCAGCAGTCCGCTCTCTGGGACAGGGGTGGTCTACGAGCAGTACTTC. Encoded protein: CASSPLSGTGVVYEQYF. The V gene is TRBV27, the J gene TRBJ2-7; 10 bases match TRBD1. The CDR3 covers 17 residues. Germline CDR1 and CDR2: MNHEY and SMNVEV (reference sequence). The junction had 13 bases not matched to a gene; V was cut back by 5 bases and J by 3 bases.

V and J are TRBV18 and TRBJ2-1; TRBD2 is a possible D gene (5 bases). The CDR3 spans 17 residues. The ends were cut back, 1 base at V and 8 bases at J, with 21 bases in the middle. The germline V gene has CDR1 KGHSH and CDR2 LQKENI. CDR3 protein: CASSPRGPSYPWDEQFF. CDR3 nucleotide sequence: TGTGCCAGCTCACCACGCGGGCCCTCCTACCCTTGGGATGAGCAGTTCTTC.

The V and J genes are TRBV5-6 and TRBJ1-5, with D tentatively TRBD1 (6 bases). There are 16 residues in the CDR3. Germline assignment: CDR1 SGHDT and CDR2 YYEEEE. The V end was cut by 1 base, the J end by 4 bases, with 15 bases between. CDR3 residues: CASSLFRGLGNQPQHF. The CDR3 region has the DNA TGTGCCAGCAGCTTGTTCAGGGGCTTAGGAAATCAGCCCCAGCATTTT.